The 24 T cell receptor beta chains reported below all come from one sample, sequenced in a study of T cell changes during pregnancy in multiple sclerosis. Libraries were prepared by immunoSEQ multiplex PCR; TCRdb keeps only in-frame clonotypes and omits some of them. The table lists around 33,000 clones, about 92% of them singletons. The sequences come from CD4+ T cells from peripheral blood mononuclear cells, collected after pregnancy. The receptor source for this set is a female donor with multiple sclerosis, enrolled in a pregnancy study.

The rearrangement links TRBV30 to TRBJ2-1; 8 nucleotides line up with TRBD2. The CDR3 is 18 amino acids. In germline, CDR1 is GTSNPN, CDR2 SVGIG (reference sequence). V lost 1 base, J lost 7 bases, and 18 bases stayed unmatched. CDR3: CAWSGSHREGDSINEQFF. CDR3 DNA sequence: TGTGCCTGGAGTGGGTCACATCGGGAGGGAGACTCCATAAATGAGCAGTTCTTC.

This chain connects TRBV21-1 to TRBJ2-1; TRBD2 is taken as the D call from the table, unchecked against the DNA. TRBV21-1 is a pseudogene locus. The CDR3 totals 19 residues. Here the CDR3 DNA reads TGTGCCAGCTCACGAGCCAGTCGTAGGGGCGGCGGGACCCGGTTTGAGCAGTTCTTC. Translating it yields CASSRASRRGGGTRFEQFF.

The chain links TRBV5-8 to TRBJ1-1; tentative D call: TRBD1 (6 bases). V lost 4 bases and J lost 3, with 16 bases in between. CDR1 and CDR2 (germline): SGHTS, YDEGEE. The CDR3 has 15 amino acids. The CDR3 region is CASSPAGGWDTEAFF. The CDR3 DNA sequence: TGTGCCAGCAGCCCTGCGGGGGGCTGGGACACTGAAGCTTTCTTT. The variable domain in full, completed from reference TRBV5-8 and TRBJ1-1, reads EAGVTQSPTHLIKTRGQQATLRCSPISGHTSVYWYQQALGLGLQFLLWYDEGEERNRGNFPPRFSGRQFPNYSSELNVNALELEDSALYLCASSPAGGWDTEAFFGQGTRLTVV.

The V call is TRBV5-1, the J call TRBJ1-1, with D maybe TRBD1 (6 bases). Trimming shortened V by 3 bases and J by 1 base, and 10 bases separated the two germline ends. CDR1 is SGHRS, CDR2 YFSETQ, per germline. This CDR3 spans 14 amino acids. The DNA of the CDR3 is TGCGCCAGCAGCTCGGACAGCAAGAACACTGAAGCTTTCTTT. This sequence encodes CASSSDSKNTEAFF.

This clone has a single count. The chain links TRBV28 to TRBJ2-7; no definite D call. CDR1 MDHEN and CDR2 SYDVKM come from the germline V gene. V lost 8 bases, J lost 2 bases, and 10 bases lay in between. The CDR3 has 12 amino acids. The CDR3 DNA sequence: TGTGCCAGCCAAGCCCGGGCCTACGAGCAGTACTTC. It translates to CASQARAYEQYF.

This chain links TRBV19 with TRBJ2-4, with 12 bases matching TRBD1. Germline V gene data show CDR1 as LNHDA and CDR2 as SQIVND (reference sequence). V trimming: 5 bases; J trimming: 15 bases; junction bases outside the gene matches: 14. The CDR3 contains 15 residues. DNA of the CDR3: TGTGCCAGTAGTGTCCCGGGACAGGGGGCGCCGCGGCCGTACTTC. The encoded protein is CASSVPGQGAPRPYF.

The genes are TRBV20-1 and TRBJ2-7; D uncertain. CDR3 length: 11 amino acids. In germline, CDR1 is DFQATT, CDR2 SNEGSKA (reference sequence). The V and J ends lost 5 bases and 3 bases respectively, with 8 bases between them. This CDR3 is CSASKHYEQYF. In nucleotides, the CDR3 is TGCAGTGCTTCGAAGCACTACGAGCAGTACTTC.

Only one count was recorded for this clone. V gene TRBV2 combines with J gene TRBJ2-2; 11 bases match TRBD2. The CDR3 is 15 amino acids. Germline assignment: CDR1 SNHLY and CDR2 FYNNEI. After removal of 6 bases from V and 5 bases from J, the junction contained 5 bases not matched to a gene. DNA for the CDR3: TGTGCCAGCAGGGCTACTAGCGGGAGTACCGGGGAGCTGTTTTTT. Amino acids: CASRATSGSTGELFF.

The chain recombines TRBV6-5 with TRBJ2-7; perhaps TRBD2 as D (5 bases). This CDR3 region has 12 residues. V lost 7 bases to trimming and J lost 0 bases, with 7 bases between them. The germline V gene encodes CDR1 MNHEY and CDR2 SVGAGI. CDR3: CASTGSSYEQYF. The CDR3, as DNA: TGTGCCAGCACGGGGAGCTCCTACGAGCAGTACTTC.

The CDR3 sequence: CASSLGPAGSTDTQYF. The CDR3 DNA reads as TGCGCCAGCAGCTTGGGGCCAGCGGGCAGCACAGATACGCAGTATTTT. This chain uses TRBV5-1 with TRBJ2-3; the D gene is possibly TRBD2 (6 bases). This CDR3 has 16 residues. With 0 bases removed from V and 0 bases from J, the gap between germline ends came to 11 bases. Germline-derived CDR1 and CDR2 are SGHRS and YFSETQ.

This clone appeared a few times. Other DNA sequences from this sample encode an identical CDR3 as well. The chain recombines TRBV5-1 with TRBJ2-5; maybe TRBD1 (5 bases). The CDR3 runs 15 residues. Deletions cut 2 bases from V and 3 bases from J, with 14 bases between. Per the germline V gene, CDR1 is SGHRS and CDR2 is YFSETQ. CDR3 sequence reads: CASSLAATEKETQYF. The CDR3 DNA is TGCGCCAGCAGCTTAGCTGCGACAGAGAAAGAGACCCAGTACTTC.

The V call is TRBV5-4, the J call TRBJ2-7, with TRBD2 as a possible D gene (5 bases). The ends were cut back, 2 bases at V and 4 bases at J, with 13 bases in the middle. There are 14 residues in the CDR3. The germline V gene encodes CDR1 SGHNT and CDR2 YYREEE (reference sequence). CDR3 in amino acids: CASSFERSGYEQYF. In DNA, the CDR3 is TGTGCCAGCAGCTTTGAGCGTTCGGGATACGAGCAGTACTTC.

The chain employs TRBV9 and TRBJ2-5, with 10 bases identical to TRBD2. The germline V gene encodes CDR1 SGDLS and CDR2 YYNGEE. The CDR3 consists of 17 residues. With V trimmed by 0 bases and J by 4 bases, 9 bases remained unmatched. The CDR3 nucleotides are TGTGCCAGCAGCGTAGCGAGACTAGCGGGTGGCGCAGAGACCCAGTACTTC. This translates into CASSVARLAGGAETQYF.

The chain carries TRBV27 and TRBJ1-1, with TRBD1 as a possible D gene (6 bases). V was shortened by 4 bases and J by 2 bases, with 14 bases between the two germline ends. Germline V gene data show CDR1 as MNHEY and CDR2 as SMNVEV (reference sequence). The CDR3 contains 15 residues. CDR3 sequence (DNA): TGTGCCAGCAGTTCCGTGTCGGGGGGCAACACTGAAGCTTTCTTT. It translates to CASSSVSGGNTEAFF.

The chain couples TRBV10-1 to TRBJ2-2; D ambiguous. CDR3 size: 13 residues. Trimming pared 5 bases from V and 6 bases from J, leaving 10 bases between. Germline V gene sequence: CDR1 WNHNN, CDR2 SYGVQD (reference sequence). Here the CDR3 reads CASSTDWAGELFF. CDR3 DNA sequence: TGCGCCAGCAGTACTGACTGGGCCGGGGAGCTGTTTTTT.

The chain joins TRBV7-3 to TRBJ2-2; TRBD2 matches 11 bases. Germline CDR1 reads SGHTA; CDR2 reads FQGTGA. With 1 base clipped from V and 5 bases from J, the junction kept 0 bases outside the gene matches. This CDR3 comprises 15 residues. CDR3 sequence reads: CASSLRLAGTGELFF. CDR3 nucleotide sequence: TGTGCCAGCAGCTTAAGACTAGCGGGGACCGGGGAGCTGTTTTTT.

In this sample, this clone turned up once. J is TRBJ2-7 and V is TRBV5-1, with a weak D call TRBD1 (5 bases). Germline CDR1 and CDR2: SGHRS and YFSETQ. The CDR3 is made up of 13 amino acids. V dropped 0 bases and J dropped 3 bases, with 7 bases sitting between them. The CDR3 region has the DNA TGCGCCAGCAGCTTGGCAGGGATCTACGAGCAGTACTTC. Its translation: CASSLAGIYEQYF.

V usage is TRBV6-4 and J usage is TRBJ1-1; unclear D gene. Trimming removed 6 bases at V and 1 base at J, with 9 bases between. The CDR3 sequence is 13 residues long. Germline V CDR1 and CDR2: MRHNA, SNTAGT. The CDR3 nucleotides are TGTGCCAGCAGCGAGACACGGAACACTGAAGCTTTCTTT. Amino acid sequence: CASSETRNTEAFF.

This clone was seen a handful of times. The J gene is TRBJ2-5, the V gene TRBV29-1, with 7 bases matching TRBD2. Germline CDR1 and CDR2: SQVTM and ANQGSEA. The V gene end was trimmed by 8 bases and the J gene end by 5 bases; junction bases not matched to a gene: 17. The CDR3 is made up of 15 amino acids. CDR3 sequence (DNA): TGCAGCTCTAGGGGAGGGAGCCAGCCCTGGGAGACCCAGTACTTC. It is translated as CSSRGGSQPWETQYF.

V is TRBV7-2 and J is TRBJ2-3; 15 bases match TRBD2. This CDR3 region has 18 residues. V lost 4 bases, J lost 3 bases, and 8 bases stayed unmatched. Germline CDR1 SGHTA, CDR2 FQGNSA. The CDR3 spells CASSSEGLAGGRTDTQYF. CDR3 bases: TGTGCCAGCAGCTCCGAAGGACTAGCGGGAGGGAGAACAGATACGCAGTATTTT.

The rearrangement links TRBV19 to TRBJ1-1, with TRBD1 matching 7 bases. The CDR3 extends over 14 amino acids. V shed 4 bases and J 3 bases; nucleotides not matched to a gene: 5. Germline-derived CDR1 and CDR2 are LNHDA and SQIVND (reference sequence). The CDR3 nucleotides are TGTGCCAGTAGTACGTGGACAGGTTACACTGAAGCTTTCTTT. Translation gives CASSTWTGYTEAFF.

The CDR3 sequence: CASSLTSGSYNEQFF. CDR3 nucleotide sequence: TGTGCCAGCAGCTTGACGAGCGGGAGTTACAATGAGCAGTTCTTC. The chain uses TRBV5-4 and TRBJ2-1; the match to TRBD2 covers 8 bases. There are 15 residues in the CDR3. From germline, CDR1 is SGHNT and CDR2 YYREEE (reference sequence). J was trimmed by 4 bases and V by 1 base; bases with no gene match: 4.

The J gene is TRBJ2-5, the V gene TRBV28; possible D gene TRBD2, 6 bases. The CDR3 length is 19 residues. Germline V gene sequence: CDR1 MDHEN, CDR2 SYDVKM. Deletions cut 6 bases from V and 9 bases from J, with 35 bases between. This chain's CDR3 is CASSHHPSAGIGWDISQYF. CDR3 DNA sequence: TGTGCCAGCAGCCATCACCCTTCGGCGGGGATTGGGTGGGATATATCCCAGTACTTC.

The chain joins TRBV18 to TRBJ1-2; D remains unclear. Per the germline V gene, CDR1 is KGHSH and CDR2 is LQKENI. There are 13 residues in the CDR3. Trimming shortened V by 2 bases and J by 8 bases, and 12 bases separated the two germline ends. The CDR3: CASSPGLWEGYTF. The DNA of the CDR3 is TGTGCCAGCTCACCAGGACTGTGGGAAGGCTACACCTTC. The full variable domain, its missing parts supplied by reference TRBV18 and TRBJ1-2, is NAGVMQNPRHLVRRRGQEARLRCSPMKGHSHVYWYRQLPEEGLKFMVYLQKENIIDESGMPKERFSAEFPKEGPSILRIQQVVRGDSAAYFCASSPGLWEGYTFGSGTRLTVV.